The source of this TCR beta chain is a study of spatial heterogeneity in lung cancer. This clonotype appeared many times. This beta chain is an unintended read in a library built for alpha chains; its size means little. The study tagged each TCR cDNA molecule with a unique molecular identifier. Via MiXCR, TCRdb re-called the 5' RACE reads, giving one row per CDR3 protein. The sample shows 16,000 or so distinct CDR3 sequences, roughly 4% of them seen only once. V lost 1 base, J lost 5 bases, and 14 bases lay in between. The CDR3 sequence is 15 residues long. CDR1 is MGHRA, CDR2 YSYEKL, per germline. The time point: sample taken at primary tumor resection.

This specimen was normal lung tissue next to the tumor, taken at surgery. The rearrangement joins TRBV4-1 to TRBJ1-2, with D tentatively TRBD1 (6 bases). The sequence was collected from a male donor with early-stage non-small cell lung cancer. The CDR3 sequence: CASSQVGASGYGYTF. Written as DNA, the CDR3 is TGCGCCAGCAGCCAAGTGGGGGCGTCTGGTTATGGCTACACCTTC.